Listed here is a single TCR beta chain. Its specificity is unknown. The method was immunoSEQ multiplex PCR; TCRdb's version includes in-frame clones alone and lacks a portion of them. The repertoire consists of more than 95,000 clones, with roughly 90% occurring once and the leading ten covering 4.2%. This specimen comes from a study of T cell responses to AZD1222 COVID-19 vaccine. Looking at the study overall: Second doses at about 4 or about 12 weeks were pooled. The study's findings and limits: In a largely white British group with more females than males, clonal diversity was possibly underestimated. Breadth and depth of Spike-specific TCRs rose after two AZD1222 doses.

Sequencing used peripheral blood, obtained on day 0 of AZD1222 vaccination. This sequence was found in an adult in good health.

In nucleotides, the CDR3 is TGTGCCACCAGTCGAGAACAGGGAGGCTCGCAGTACTTC. Translation: CATSREQGGSQYF. V and J are TRBV24-1 and TRBJ2-7; D assignment may be TRBD1 or TRBD2 (6 bases each). The V and J ends lost 6 bases and 9 bases respectively, with 17 bases between them. Germline assignment: CDR1 KGHDR and CDR2 SFDVKD. The CDR3 totals 13 residues.